These 4 T cell receptor beta chains originate from one sample sequenced in a study of blood T cell repertoires in COVID-19. Using immunoSEQ multiplex PCR, the repertoire was profiled, and TCRdb retains in-frame clones only, with some absent. Of some 90,000 clones in the sample, roughly nine tenths were seen once. Source material: peripheral blood. These receptors were taken from a man in his forties or fifties with COVID-19, enrolled during active disease.

The CDR3 region is CASSHLRRGPSYEQYF. The CDR3 DNA is TGCGCCAGCAGCCACCTACGAAGAGGCCCTTCCTACGAGCAGTACTTC. The chain recombines TRBV4-3 with TRBJ2-7; D is unclear. The CDR3 covers 16 residues. Germline assignment: CDR1 LGHNA and CDR2 YSLEER. The germline V and J ends were trimmed by 3 bases and 1 base, with 16 bases remaining between them.

The chain joins TRBV5-1 to TRBJ2-7; 10 bases are a match to TRBD2. V shed 0 bases and J 2 bases; nucleotides not matched to a gene: 8. The CDR3 sequence is 17 residues long. Germline V CDR1 and CDR2: SGHRS, YFSETQ. Here the CDR3 reads CASSLATLAGGTYEQYF. CDR3 nucleotides: TGCGCCAGCAGCTTGGCCACCTTAGCGGGGGGAACCTACGAGCAGTACTTC.

The CDR3 loop is CASSLEPGRTEAFF. DNA of the CDR3: TGTGCCAGCAGTTTGGAGCCCGGGAGGACTGAAGCTTTCTTT. The rearrangement links TRBV28 to TRBJ1-1; D unresolved. The V and J ends lost 3 bases and 5 bases respectively, with 13 bases between them. Germline lookup yields CDR1 MDHEN and CDR2 SYDVKM. This CDR3 has 14 amino acids.

Here the CDR3 DNA reads TGTGCCAGCACGAGCGGAGCAGGGGACAATTCTGATCAGCCCCAGCATTTT. Amino acids: CASTSGAGDNSDQPQHF. The V call is TRBV21-1, the J call TRBJ1-5; TRBD1, the table's D call, was not compared with the DNA. TRBV21-1 is a pseudogene segment. This CDR3 has 17 residues.